This TCR beta chain was found in a study of cytomegalovirus exposure and HLA in healthy donors. Regarding the study as a whole: Analyses of presence and absence presupposed an approximately uniform sequencing depth across donors. A later analysis reported that several of the most significant clusters appeared to be linked to common viral pathogens, among them Epstein-Barr virus. What was likely a sequencing artifact was a cluster of highly shared sequence variants.

The V end lost 4 bases, the J end lost 5 bases, and 20 bases lay between the germline ends. The CDR3 runs 16 residues. CDR1 MGHDK and CDR2 SYGVNS come from the germline V gene. 60 Vbeta and 13 Jbeta primers were used in PCR. Profiled with immunoSEQ multiplex PCR; TCRdb holds only in-frame clones, not every one. In the table there are about 160,000 clones, about three quarters of which are singletons. This clone was observed a handful of times. Its antigen remains unidentified. The sequence was collected from a woman aged 30 to 39 in good health and CMV-seronegative. The specimen was PBMCs. The chain joins TRBV25-1 to TRBJ1-2; D possibly corresponds to TRBD1 (6 bases). The CDR3 loop reads CASSGGGEQGGYGYTF. CDR3 nucleotide sequence: TGTGCCAGCAGTGGAGGGGGAGAACAGGGTGGTTATGGCTACACCTTC.